The 32 T cell receptor beta chains given below trace back to one sample, sequenced in a study of blood T cell repertoires in COVID-19. TCRdb's table, derived via immunoSEQ multiplex PCR, lists solely in-frame clones and lacks some. The sample has some 56,000 clones; 65% to 85% are singletons. The sequencing input was peripheral blood. The receptors shown here come from a man aged 55 to 70 with acute or convalescent COVID-19.

The chain has TRBV11-2 and TRBJ1-1, with 8 bases aligning to TRBD1. This CDR3 has 15 amino acids. V gave up 3 bases and J gave up 1 base; unmatched junction bases: 4. Per the germline V gene, CDR1 is SGHAT and CDR2 is FQNNGV. The CDR3 region is CASSFSGTGNTEAFF. For the CDR3, the DNA is TGTGCCAGCAGCTTCTCCGGGACAGGGAACACTGAAGCTTTCTTT.

The V gene is TRBV5-6, the J gene TRBJ2-3; 12 bases are a match to TRBD2. The CDR3 runs to 15 residues. The V and J ends lost 5 bases and 3 bases, in that order; junction bases with no gene match: 4. In germline, CDR1 is SGHDT, CDR2 YYEEEE. The DNA for the CDR3 is TGTGCCAGCAGTAAGACTAGCGGGGGAACAGATACGCAGTATTTT. The encoded protein is CASSKTSGGTDTQYF.

This clone has just a few counts. The V call is TRBV7-8, the J call TRBJ1-6; 7 bases line up with TRBD1. Germline CDR1 reads SGHVS; CDR2 reads FQNEAQ. J gave up 5 bases and V 4 bases, and 8 bases lay outside the gene matches. The CDR3 is made up of 16 amino acids. CDR3 sequence reads: CASSSTGKGHNSPLHF. Written as DNA, the CDR3 is TGTGCCAGCAGCTCGACAGGGAAGGGGCATAATTCACCCCTCCACTTT.

V usage is TRBV7-6 and J usage is TRBJ2-5; 10 bases are a match to TRBD2. After removal of 4 bases from V and 5 bases from J, the junction contained 4 bases not matched to a gene. This CDR3 spans 14 amino acids. CDR1 is SGHVS, CDR2 FNYEAQ, per germline. For the CDR3, the DNA is TGTGCCAGCAGCTACAGCGGGGGGGGTGAGACCCAGTACTTC. This encodes CASSYSGGGETQYF.

As regards this clone: The junction departs from germline at one end; a sequencing error may be responsible. The chain carries TRBV4-2 and TRBJ2-2, with D tentatively TRBD2 (5 bases). Germline values: CDR1 LGHNA, CDR2 YNFKEQ. This CDR3 comprises 17 residues. In nucleotides, the CDR3 is TGTGCCAGCAGCCAAGTAACTTCGAGGGCGAAAACCGGGGAGCTGTTTTTT. Its translation is CASSQVTSRAKTGELFF.

The chain has TRBV6-6 and TRBJ1-1; D not certain. The CDR3 is 17 amino acids. CDR1 and CDR2 (germline): MNHNY, SVGAGI (reference sequence). The V and J ends lost 5 bases and 0 bases respectively, with 19 bases between them. The CDR3, as DNA: TGTGCCAGCAGTCGGACCGAATTAGCTACCATGAACACTGAAGCTTTCTTT. The encoded protein is CASSRTELATMNTEAFF.

V gene TRBV5-4 combines with J gene TRBJ2-1, with D possibly being TRBD1 (6 bases). Germline lookup yields CDR1 SGHNT and CDR2 YYREEE (reference sequence). The germline V and J ends were trimmed by 3 bases and 0 bases, with 10 bases remaining between them. The CDR3 loop spans 15 amino acids. The chain's CDR3 is CASSWGPTSYNEQFF. The CDR3 nucleotides are TGTGCCAGCAGCTGGGGGCCGACCTCCTACAATGAGCAGTTCTTC. The entire variable domain, with the rest obtained from reference TRBV5-4 and TRBJ2-1, is as follows: ETGVTQSPTHLIKTRGQQVTLRCSSQSGHNTVSWYQQALGQGPQFIFQYYREEENGRGNFPPRFSGLQFPNYSSELNVNALELDDSALYLCASSWGPTSYNEQFFGPGTRLTVL.

The V gene is TRBV6-5, the J gene TRBJ2-7; no clear D gene. V was pared by 2 bases and J by 5 bases, with 4 bases between. This CDR3 has 11 amino acids. Germline CDR1 and CDR2: MNHEY and SVGAGI. The DNA of the CDR3 is TGTGCCAGCAGTTACCGGGACGAGCAGTACTTC. This gives the protein CASSYRDEQYF.

Here the CDR3 DNA reads TGTGCCACCCAAAGCTCCATCTTCAATCAGCCCCAGCATTTT. Encoded protein: CATQSSIFNQPQHF. The chain combines TRBV10-3 with TRBJ1-5, with D uncertain. Germline V gives CDR1 ENHRY, CDR2 SYGVKD. CDR3 length: 14 amino acids. V was trimmed by 10 bases and J by 3 bases, leaving 16 bases between them.

The chain employs TRBV7-2 and TRBJ2-7; 13 nucleotides agree with TRBD2. Trimming took 6 bases from V and 2 from J; bases not matched to a gene: 1. Germline values: CDR1 SGHTA, CDR2 FQGNSA. The CDR3 consists of 14 residues. CDR3 sequence reads: CASRTSGGTYEQYF. The DNA for the CDR3 is TGTGCCAGCAGGACTAGCGGGGGGACCTACGAGCAGTACTTC.

The V and J genes are TRBV5-1 and TRBJ2-7; 8 bases are a match to TRBD1. The germline V gene has CDR1 SGHRS and CDR2 YFSETQ. V lost 5 bases and J lost 0; bases outside the gene matches: 4. The length of the CDR3 is 14 residues. CDR3 sequence reads: CASRSGTGSYEQYF. The CDR3 DNA sequence: TGCGCCAGCAGATCCGGGACAGGCTCCTACGAGCAGTACTTC.

The sample holds a few counts of this clone. The CDR3 DNA reads TGTGCCAGCAGCCCGGGGGGACAACACACCGGGGAGCTGTTTTTT. Its protein is CASSPGGQHTGELFF. The V and J genes are TRBV7-8 and TRBJ2-2; possible D gene TRBD2, 7 bases. This CDR3 contains 15 residues. Germline V gene lookup returns CDR1 SGHVS and CDR2 FQNEAQ. Between the trimmed V and J ends, which lost 5 bases and 3 bases, there was a span of 13 bases.

The gene calls are TRBV28 and TRBJ2-7; D is perhaps TRBD2 (5 bases). Germline CDR1 reads MDHEN; CDR2 reads SYDVKM. Between the trimmed V and J ends, which lost 9 bases and 5 bases, there was a span of 11 bases. The CDR3 totals 11 residues. This chain's CDR3 is CASISDNEQYF. In DNA form, the CDR3 reads TGTGCCAGTATTAGCGACAACGAGCAGTACTTC.

This clone showed up just a few times. The chain links TRBV4-2 to TRBJ2-2; D ambiguous. This CDR3 region has 13 residues. The germline V and J ends were trimmed by 1 base and 7 bases, with 7 bases remaining between them. Germline-derived CDR1 and CDR2 are LGHNA and YNFKEQ. DNA of the CDR3: TGTGCCAGCAGCCAAGTTGCGTTCGGGGAGCTGTTTTTT. Amino acid sequence: CASSQVAFGELFF.

CDR3 protein: CASSLRPLPTDTQYF. CDR3 DNA: TGTGCCAGCAGTTTGAGGCCCCTCCCCACAGATACGCAGTATTTT. The chain uses TRBV28 and TRBJ2-3, with D hard to call. The CDR3 is 15 residues long. V lost 3 bases to trimming and J lost 2 bases, with 12 bases between them. CDR1 is MDHEN, CDR2 SYDVKM, per germline.

V usage is TRBV5-1 and J usage is TRBJ2-3; D might be TRBD2 (6 bases). CDR3 length: 19 amino acids. Germline V gives CDR1 SGHRS, CDR2 YFSETQ. V was trimmed by 1 base and J by 4 bases, leaving 25 bases between them. The CDR3 DNA reads as TGCGCCAGCAGCTTGCGTCCTCCGGGCTCCCTCTCGGGGGCAGATACGCAGTATTTT. It specifies CASSLRPPGSLSGADTQYF.

The V call is TRBV5-6, the J call TRBJ2-3; 8 positions match TRBD2. V gave up 1 base and J gave up 4 bases; unmatched junction bases: 5. CDR3 length: 15 residues. CDR1 and CDR2 from the germline V gene are SGHDT and YYEEEE. CDR3 bases: TGTGCCAGCAGCTTGACGGGGGGGCCAGCAGATACGCAGTATTTT. Its protein is CASSLTGGPADTQYF.

CDR3 amino acids: CASSLLTGVDTQYF. CDR3 DNA: TGTGCCAGCAGTTTACTAACCGGGGTTGATACGCAGTATTTT. The rearrangement joins TRBV28 to TRBJ2-3, with D possibly being TRBD2 (5 bases). Germline V CDR1 and CDR2: MDHEN, SYDVKM. The CDR3 is made up of 14 amino acids. The germline V and J ends were trimmed by 2 bases and 6 bases, with 12 bases remaining between them.

The rearrangement uses TRBV13 and TRBJ1-4, with 10 bases matching TRBD1. V shed 5 bases and J 5 bases; nucleotides not matched to a gene: 8. This CDR3 contains 16 residues. Germline loops: CDR1 PRHDT, CDR2 FYEKMQ (reference sequence). CDR3 nucleotide sequence: TGTGCCAGCAGCAGCCGGGACAGGGGTCTAAATGAAAAACTGTTTTTT. Residues: CASSSRDRGLNEKLFF.

The chain has TRBV27 and TRBJ1-6; maybe TRBD1 (6 bases). Per the germline V gene, CDR1 is MNHEY and CDR2 is SMNVEV (reference sequence). V was pared by 8 bases and J by 8 bases, with 16 bases between. The CDR3 length is 14 residues. CDR3 region: CASGPQGNYSPLHF. CDR3 nucleotides: TGTGCCAGCGGACCCCAGGGGAACTATTCACCCCTCCACTTT.

In this sample, this clone turned up a few times. The chain employs TRBV7-2 and TRBJ2-7; D may be TRBD1 (5 bases). Germline loops: CDR1 SGHTA, CDR2 FQGNSA. CDR3 length: 14 residues. Trimming left V 3 bases short and J 6 bases short, with 15 bases between. The CDR3 DNA reads TGTGCCAGCAGCTTCAGCCAGGGCGTTTCCGAGCAGTACTTC. As protein: CASSFSQGVSEQYF.

The V and J genes are TRBV7-9 and TRBJ1-2; no firm D call. CDR3 length equals 16 residues. Between the trimmed V and J ends, which lost 0 bases and 0 bases, there was a span of 11 bases. The germline gives CDR1 SEHNR, CDR2 FQNEAQ (reference sequence). The CDR3 loop is CASSLAGSPANYGYTF. CDR3 DNA: TGTGCCAGCAGCTTAGCCGGGAGCCCAGCTAACTATGGCTACACCTTC.

This chain links TRBV12-3 or TRBV12-4 with TRBJ1-1, with D possibly being TRBD1 (5 bases). V dropped 6 bases and J dropped 5 bases, with 10 bases sitting between them. The CDR3 spans 12 residues. In DNA, the CDR3 is TGTGCCAGCAGCCGGACACCTACTGAAGCTTTCTTT. This gives the protein CASSRTPTEAFF.

The gene calls are TRBV5-5 and TRBJ1-2; unclear D gene. V was clipped by 5 bases and J by 0 bases, with 11 bases between them. CDR3 length equals 14 residues. Germline V gene lookup returns CDR1 SGHKS and CDR2 YYEKEE (reference sequence). CDR3 in DNA: TGTGCCAGCAGGTCGGGTTGGGCTAACTATGGCTACACCTTC. It yields the protein CASRSGWANYGYTF.

The chain links TRBV11-2 to TRBJ2-2, with D unresolved. CDR1 and CDR2 (germline): SGHAT, FQNNGV. Trimming removed 3 bases at V and 6 bases at J, with 11 bases between. CDR3 length: 14 residues. CDR3 in amino acids: CASSFRKGSGELFF. The CDR3 nucleotides are TGTGCCAGCAGCTTCAGGAAAGGCTCCGGGGAGCTGTTTTTT.

The chain recombines TRBV28 with TRBJ2-1, with D perhaps TRBD2 (6 bases). Trimming took off 2 bases at V and 3 bases at J, with 11 bases between the two ends. Germline CDR1 is MDHEN and CDR2 is SYDVKM. The CDR3 is made up of 15 amino acids. The CDR3 protein is CASSLGGTYYNEQFF. In DNA, the CDR3 is TGTGCCAGCAGTTTAGGGGGGACTTACTACAATGAGCAGTTCTTC.

This clone was picked up one time. The chain carries TRBV5-4 and TRBJ2-5; 11 bases align to TRBD1. With V trimmed by 3 bases and J by 0 bases, 4 bases remained unmatched. This CDR3 spans 16 amino acids. From germline, CDR1 is SGHNT and CDR2 YYREEE (reference sequence). In DNA form, the CDR3 reads TGTGCCAGCAGCTCCGGGACAGGGGGTTACCAAGAGACCCAGTACTTC. This encodes CASSSGTGGYQETQYF.

The chain recombines TRBV2 with TRBJ2-3; the match to TRBD2 covers 14 bases. This CDR3 has 15 amino acids. V lost 7 bases, J lost 8 bases, and 8 bases stayed unmatched. Germline CDR1 reads SNHLY; CDR2 reads FYNNEI. The CDR3 spells CASIKTSGGAGTQYF. The CDR3 DNA reads as TGTGCCAGCATCAAGACTAGCGGGGGGGCGGGTACGCAGTATTTT.

The chain links TRBV5-1 to TRBJ2-1; the match to TRBD2 covers 8 bases. Germline V CDR1 and CDR2: SGHRS, YFSETQ. The CDR3 is 16 amino acids. The J segment lost 0 bases and the V segment lost 5 bases, leaving 7 bases of the junction unmatched. The CDR3 DNA reads TGCGCCAGCAGTCCGGGGGGGGCGAGCTCCTACAATGAGCAGTTCTTC. Amino acid sequence: CASSPGGASSYNEQFF.

The chain is built from TRBV6-4 and TRBJ2-1, with TRBD2 identical over 14 bases. CDR3 length equals 16 residues. With V trimmed by 6 bases and J by 4 bases, 5 bases remained unmatched. Germline V gene sequence: CDR1 MRHNA, CDR2 SNTAGT. CDR3 sequence (DNA): TGTGCCAGCAGCCTCGGGACTAGCGGGGGTTACAATGAGCAGTTCTTC. This translates into CASSLGTSGGYNEQFF.

The table lists this clone with a few counts. This sequence joins TRBV11-3 and TRBJ1-6; no clear D gene. V was trimmed by 4 bases and J by 1 base, leaving 14 bases between them. Germline-derived CDR1 and CDR2 are SGHNT and YENEEA. This CDR3 has 17 residues. The CDR3 DNA reads as TGTGCCAGCAGCTACGACGCGGGTGAATCCTATAATTCACCCCTCCACTTT. Translated: CASSYDAGESYNSPLHF.

This clone was recorded only once. V usage is TRBV6-5 and J usage is TRBJ1-4; no reliable D call. Trimming left V 8 bases short and J 7 bases short, with 14 bases between. The CDR3 totals 13 residues. Germline V gene lookup returns CDR1 MNHEY and CDR2 SVGAGI. This chain's CDR3 is CASEGGKGEKLFF. The CDR3 bases are TGTGCCAGCGAGGGAGGGAAGGGTGAAAAACTGTTTTTT.